The entry below gives a single T cell receptor beta chain sequence along with its context. Its matching antigen is unknown. One junction end does not reproduce the germline sequence, and a read error may be involved. TCRdb's copy holds only in-frame clones and misses some; the assay was immunoSEQ multiplex PCR. The sample includes more than 60,000 clones, 55% to 75% of them seen just once. Following culture for approximately ten days, CD4+ T cells were isolated. SARS-CoV-2 infected the person between March and December 2020, as confirmed by PCR. Days 3 and 7 were when half the medium was replaced with IL-2 medium. Germline values: CDR1 SSHAT, CDR2 FNYEAQ (reference sequence). CDR3 length: 16 residues. These data belong to a study of vaccination effects on CD4 cells after COVID-19. Study-level background: Sample collection from two convalescent patients occurred 16 days and one week before vaccination.

The receptor comes from a human donor who had a prior SARS-CoV-2 infection. This chain joins TRBV7-7 and TRBJ2-5; possible D gene TRBD1, 6 bases. The specimen was CD4+ T cells from PBMCs cultured without peptide, collected before COVID-19 vaccination. In DNA, the CDR3 is TGTGCTAGCAGCTTATTTTTGGGCAGGGGAACAGAGACCCAGTACTTC. Its translation is CASSLFLGRGTETQYF.